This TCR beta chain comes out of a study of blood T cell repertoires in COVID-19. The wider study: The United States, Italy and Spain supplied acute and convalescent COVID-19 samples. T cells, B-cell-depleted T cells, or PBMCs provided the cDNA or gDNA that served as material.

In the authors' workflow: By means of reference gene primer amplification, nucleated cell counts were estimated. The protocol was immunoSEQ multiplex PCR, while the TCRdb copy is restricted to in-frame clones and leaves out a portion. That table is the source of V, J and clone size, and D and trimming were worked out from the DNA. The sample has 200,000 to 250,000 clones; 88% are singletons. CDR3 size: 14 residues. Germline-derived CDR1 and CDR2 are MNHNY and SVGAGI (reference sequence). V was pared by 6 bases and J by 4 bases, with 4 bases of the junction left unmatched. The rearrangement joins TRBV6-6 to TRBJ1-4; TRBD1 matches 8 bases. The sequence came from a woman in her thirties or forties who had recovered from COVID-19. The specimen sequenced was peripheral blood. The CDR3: CASSVTGGNEKLFF. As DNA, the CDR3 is TGTGCCAGCAGCGTAACAGGGGGTAATGAAAAACTGTTTTTT.